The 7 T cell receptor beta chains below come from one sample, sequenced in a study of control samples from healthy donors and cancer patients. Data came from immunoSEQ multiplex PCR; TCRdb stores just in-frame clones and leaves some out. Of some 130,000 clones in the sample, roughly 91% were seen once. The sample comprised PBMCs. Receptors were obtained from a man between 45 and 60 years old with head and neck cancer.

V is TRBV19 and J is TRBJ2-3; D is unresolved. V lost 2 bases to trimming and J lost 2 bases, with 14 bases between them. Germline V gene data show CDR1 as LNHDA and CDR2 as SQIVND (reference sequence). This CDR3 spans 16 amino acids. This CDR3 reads CASSINKGGTTDTQYF. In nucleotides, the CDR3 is TGTGCCAGTAGTATAAATAAGGGCGGCACCACAGATACGCAGTATTTT.

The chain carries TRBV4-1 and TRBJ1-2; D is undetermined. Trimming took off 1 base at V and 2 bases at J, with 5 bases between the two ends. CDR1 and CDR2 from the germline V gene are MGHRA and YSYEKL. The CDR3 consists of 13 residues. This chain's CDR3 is CASSQGENYGYTF. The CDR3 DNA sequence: TGCGCCAGCAGCCAAGGGGAGAACTATGGCTACACCTTC.

The CDR3: CASRLGQGANYGYTF. The CDR3 DNA reads as TGTGCCAGCAGGCTAGGACAGGGGGCGAACTATGGCTACACCTTC. J is TRBJ1-2 and V is TRBV27; 11 positions match TRBD1. There are 15 residues in the CDR3. The V segment lost 6 bases and the J segment 2 bases; nucleotides outside the gene matches: 5. Germline CDR1 is MNHEY and CDR2 is SMNVEV (reference sequence).

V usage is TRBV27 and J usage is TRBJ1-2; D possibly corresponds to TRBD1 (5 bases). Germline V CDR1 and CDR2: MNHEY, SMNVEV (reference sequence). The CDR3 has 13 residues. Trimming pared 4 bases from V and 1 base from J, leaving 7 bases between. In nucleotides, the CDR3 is TGTGCCAGCAGTTGGGGCGGTAACTATGGCTACACCTTC. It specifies CASSWGGNYGYTF.

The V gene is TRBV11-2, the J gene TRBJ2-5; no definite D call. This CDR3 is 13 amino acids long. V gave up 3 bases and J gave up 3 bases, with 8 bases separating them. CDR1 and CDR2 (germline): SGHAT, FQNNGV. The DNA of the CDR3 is TGTGCCAGCAGCTTTCGCGCCAAAGAGACCCAGTACTTC. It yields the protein CASSFRAKETQYF.

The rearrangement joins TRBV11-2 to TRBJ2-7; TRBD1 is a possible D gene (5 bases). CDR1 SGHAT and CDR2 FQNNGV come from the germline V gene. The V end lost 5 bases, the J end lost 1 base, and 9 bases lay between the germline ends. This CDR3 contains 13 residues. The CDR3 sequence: CASSGTGSYEQYF. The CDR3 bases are TGTGCCAGCAGCGGAACAGGTTCCTACGAGCAGTACTTC.

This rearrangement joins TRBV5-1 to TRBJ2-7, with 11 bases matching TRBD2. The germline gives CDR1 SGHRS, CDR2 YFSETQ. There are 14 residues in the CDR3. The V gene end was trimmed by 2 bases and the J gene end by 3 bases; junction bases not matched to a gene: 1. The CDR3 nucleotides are TGCGCCAGCAGCTTAGGGACTAGCGGCTACGAGCAGTACTTC. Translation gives CASSLGTSGYEQYF.